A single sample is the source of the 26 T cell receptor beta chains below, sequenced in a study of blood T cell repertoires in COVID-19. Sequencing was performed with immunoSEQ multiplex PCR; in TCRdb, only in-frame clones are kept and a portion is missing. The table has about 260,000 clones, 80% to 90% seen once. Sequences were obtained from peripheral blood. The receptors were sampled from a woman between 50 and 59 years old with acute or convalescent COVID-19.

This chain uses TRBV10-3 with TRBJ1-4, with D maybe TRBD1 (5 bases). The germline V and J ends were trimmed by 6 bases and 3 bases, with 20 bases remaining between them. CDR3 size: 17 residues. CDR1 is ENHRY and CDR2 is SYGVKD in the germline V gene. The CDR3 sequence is CAISDLQGGTPNEKLFF. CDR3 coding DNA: TGTGCCATCAGCGACCTACAAGGAGGGACTCCTAATGAAAAACTGTTTTTT.

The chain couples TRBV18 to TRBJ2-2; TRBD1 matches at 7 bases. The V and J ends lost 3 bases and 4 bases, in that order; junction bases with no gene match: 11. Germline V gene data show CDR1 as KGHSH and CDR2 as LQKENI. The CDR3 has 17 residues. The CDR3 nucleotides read TGTGCCAGCTCACCGGACAGGAGCGCCGCAGGCACCGGGGAGCTGTTTTTT. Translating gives CASSPDRSAAGTGELFF.

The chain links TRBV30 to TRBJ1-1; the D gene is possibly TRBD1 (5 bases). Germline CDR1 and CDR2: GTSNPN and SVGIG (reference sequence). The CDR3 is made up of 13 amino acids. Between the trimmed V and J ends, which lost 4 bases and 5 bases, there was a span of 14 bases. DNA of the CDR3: TGTGCCTGGACCCGACAGTATGGGACTGAAGCTTTCTTT. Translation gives CAWTRQYGTEAFF.

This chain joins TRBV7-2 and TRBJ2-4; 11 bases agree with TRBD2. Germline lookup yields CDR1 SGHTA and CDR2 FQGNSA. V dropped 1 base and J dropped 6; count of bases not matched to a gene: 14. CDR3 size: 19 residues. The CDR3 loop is CASSLDGRVTSGSRNIQYF. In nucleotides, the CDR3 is TGTGCCAGCAGCTTAGATGGCAGGGTTACTAGCGGGAGCCGAAACATTCAGTACTTC.

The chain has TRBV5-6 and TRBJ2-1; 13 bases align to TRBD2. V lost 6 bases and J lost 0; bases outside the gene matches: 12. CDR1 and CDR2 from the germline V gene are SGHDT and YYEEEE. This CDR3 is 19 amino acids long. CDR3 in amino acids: CASTPGLAGPESSYNEQFF. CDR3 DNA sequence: TGTGCCAGCACACCGGGACTAGCGGGGCCCGAGAGCTCCTACAATGAGCAGTTCTTC.

CDR3 coding DNA: TGCGCCAGCAGCCCCCTGGGACTAGCGGGAACCTACGAGCAGTACTTC. It codes for CASSPLGLAGTYEQYF. The V and J genes are TRBV4-3 and TRBJ2-7, with 13 bases lining up with TRBD2. The length of the CDR3 is 16 residues. The V and J ends lost 4 bases and 2 bases, in that order; junction bases with no gene match: 5. The germline CDR1 and CDR2 sequences are LGHNA and YSLEER.

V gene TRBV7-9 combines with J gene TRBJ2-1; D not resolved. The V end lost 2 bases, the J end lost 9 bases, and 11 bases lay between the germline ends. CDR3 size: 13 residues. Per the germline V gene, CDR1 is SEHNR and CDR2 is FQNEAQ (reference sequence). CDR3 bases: TGTGCCAGCAGCTTAAGCTTCCGTCCTGAGCAGTTCTTC. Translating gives CASSLSFRPEQFF.

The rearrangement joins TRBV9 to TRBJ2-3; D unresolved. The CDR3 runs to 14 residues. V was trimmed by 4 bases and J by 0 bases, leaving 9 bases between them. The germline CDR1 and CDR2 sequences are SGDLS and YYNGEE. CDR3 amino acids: CASSRSSSTDTQYF. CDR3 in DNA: TGTGCCAGCAGCCGCAGTTCTAGCACAGATACGCAGTATTTT. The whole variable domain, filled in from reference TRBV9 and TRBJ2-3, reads DSGVTQTPKHLITATGQRVTLRCSPRSGDLSVYWYQQSLDQGLQFLIQYYNGEERAKGNILERFSAQQFPDLHSELNLSSLELGDSALYFCASSRSSSTDTQYFGPGTRLTVL.

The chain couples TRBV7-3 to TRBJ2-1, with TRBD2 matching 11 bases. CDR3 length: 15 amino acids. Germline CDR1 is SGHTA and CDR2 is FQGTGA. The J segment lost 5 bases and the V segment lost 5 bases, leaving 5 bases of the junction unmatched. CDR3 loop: CASSPGTSGNNEQFF. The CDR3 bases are TGTGCCAGCAGCCCGGGGACTAGCGGAAACAATGAGCAGTTCTTC.

This CDR3 reads CASSRTGGNTGELFF. CDR3 nucleotide sequence: TGTGCCAGCAGTAGGACAGGGGGGAACACCGGGGAGCTGTTTTTT. The rearrangement joins TRBV2 to TRBJ2-2; the match to TRBD1 covers 10 bases. The CDR3 is made up of 15 amino acids. V trimming: 5 bases; J trimming: 1 base; junction bases outside the gene matches: 1. Germline lookup yields CDR1 SNHLY and CDR2 FYNNEI.

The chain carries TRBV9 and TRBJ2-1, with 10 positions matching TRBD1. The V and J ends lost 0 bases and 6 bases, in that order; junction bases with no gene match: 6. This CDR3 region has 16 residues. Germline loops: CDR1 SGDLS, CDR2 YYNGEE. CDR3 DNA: TGTGCCAGCAGCGTAGCTACGGGGACAGGGGTCAATGAGCAGTTCTTC. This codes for CASSVATGTGVNEQFF.

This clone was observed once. CDR3 nucleotide sequence: TGCGCCAGCAGCGGTCGGGACAGCCTTAATGAAAAACTGTTTTTT. It specifies CASSGRDSLNEKLFF. This chain links TRBV5-1 with TRBJ1-4, with TRBD1 matching over 7 bases. Germline CDR1 reads SGHRS; CDR2 reads YFSETQ. This CDR3 comprises 15 residues. The ends lost 4 bases at V and 4 bases at J; junction bases unmatched: 7.

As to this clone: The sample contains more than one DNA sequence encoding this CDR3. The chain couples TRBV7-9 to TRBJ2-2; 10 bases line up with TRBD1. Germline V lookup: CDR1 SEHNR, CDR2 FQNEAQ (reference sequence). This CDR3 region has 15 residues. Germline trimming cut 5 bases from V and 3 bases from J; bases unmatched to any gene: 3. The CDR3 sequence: CASSPGTGDTGELFF. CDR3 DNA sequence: TGTGCCAGCAGCCCCGGGACAGGGGACACCGGGGAGCTGTTTTTT.

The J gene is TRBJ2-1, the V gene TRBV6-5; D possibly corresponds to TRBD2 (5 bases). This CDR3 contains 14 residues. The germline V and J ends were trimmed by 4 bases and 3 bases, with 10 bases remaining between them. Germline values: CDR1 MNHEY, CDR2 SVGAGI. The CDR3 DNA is TGTGCCAGCAGTTCGAGAGGGCACTACAATGAGCAGTTCTTC. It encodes CASSSRGHYNEQFF.

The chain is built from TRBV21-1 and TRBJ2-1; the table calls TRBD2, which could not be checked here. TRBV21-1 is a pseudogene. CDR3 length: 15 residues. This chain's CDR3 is CASKGERSSYNEQFF. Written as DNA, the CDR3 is TGTGCCAGCAAAGGAGAGCGGTCCTCCTACAATGAGCAGTTCTTC.

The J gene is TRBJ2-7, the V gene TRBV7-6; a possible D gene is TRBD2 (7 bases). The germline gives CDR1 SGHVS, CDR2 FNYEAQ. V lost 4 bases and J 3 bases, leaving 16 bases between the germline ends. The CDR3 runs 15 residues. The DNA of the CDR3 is TGTGCCAGCAGCTCGGGGGCGGGAGTGCTCTACGAGCAGTACTTC. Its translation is CASSSGAGVLYEQYF.

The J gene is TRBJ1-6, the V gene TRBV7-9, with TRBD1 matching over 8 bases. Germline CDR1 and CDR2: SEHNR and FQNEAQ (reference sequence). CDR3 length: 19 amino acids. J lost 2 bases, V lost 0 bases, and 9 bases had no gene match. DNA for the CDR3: TGTGCCAGCAGCTTAGCTGGCAGGGGGCCGGAAGCCTATAATTCACCCCTCCACTTT. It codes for CASSLAGRGPEAYNSPLHF.

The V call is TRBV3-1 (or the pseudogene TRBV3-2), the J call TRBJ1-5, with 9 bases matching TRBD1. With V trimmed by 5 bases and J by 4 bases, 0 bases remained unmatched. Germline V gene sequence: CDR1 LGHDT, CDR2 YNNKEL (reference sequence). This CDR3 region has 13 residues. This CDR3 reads CASSGQGNQPQHF. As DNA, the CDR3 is TGTGCCAGCAGCGGACAGGGGAATCAGCCCCAGCATTTT.

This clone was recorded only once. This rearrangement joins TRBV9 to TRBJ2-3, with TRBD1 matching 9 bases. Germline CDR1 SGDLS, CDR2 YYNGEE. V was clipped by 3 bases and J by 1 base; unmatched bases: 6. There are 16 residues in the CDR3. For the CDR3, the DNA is TGTGCCAGCAGCGATGGGGACAGGGAAGGCACAGATACGCAGTATTTT. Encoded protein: CASSDGDREGTDTQYF.

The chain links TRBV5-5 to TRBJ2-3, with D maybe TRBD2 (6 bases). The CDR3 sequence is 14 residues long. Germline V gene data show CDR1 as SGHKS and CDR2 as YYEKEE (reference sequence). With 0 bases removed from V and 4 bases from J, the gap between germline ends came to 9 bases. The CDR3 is CASSLAGLPDTQYF. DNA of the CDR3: TGTGCCAGCAGCTTGGCGGGACTCCCAGATACGCAGTATTTT.

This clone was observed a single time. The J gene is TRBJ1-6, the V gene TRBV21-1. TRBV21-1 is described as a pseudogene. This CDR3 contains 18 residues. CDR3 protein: CASSKFRSPSSYNSPLHF. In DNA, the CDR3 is TGTGCCAGCAGCAAGTTTAGATCGCCGAGCTCCTATAATTCACCCCTCCACTTT.

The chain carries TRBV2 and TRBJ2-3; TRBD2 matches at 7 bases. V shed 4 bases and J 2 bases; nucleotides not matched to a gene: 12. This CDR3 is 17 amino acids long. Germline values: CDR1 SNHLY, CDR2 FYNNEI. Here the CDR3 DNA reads TGTGCCAGCAGTGTCCTTCCGCCAGCGGGATACACAGATACGCAGTATTTT. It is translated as CASSVLPPAGYTDTQYF. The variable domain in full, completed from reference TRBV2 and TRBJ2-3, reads EPEVTQTPSHQVTQMGQEVILRCVPISNHLYFYWYRQILGQKVEFLVSFYNNEISEKSEIFDDQFSVERPDGSNFTLKIRSTKLEDSAMYFCASSVLPPAGYTDTQYFGPGTRLTVL.

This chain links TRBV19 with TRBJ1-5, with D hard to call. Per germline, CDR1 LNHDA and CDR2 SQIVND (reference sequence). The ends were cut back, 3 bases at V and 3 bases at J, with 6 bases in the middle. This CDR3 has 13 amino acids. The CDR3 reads CASSIDFNQPQHF. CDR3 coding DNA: TGTGCCAGTAGTATCGACTTCAATCAGCCCCAGCATTTT.

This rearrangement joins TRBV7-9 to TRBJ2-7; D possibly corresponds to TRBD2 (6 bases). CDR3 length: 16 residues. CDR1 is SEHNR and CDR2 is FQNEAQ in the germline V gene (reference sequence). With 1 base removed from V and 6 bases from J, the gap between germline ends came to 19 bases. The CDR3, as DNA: TGTGCCAGCAGCTTAGGCTTTCAACTGGAGGGCTTCGAGCAGTACTTC. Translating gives CASSLGFQLEGFEQYF.

In DNA form, the CDR3 reads TGCAGTGCTAGTAGGGCTAGCGGGAGGTGGGAGACCCAGTACTTC. This translates into CSASRASGRWETQYF. The chain is built from TRBV20-1 and TRBJ2-5, with 11 bases that match TRBD2. This CDR3 region has 15 residues. J gave up 5 bases and V 3 bases, and 8 bases lay outside the gene matches. The germline V gene has CDR1 DFQATT and CDR2 SNEGSKA (reference sequence).

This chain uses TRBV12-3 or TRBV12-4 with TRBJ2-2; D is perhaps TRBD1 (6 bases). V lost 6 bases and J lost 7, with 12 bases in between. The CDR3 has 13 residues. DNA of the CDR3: TGTGCCAGCAGAAGGACAGCTGGCGGGGAGCTGTTTTTT. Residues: CASRRTAGGELFF.